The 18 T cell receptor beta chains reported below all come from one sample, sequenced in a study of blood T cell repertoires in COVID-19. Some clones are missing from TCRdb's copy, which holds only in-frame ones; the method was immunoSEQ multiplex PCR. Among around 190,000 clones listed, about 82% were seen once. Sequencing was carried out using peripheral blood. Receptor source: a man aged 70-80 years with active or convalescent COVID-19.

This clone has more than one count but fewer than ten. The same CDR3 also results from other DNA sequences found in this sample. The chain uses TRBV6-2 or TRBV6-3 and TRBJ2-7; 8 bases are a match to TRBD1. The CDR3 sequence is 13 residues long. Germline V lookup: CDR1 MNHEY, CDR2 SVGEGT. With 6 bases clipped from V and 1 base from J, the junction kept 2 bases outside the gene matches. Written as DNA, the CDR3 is TGTGCCAGCAGCCGGACAGGGTCCTACGAGCAGTACTTC. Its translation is CASSRTGSYEQYF.

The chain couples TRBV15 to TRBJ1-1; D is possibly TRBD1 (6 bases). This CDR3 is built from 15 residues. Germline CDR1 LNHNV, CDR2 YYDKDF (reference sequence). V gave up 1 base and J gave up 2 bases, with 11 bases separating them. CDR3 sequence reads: CATSRGGQGNTEAFF. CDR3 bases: TGTGCCACCAGCAGAGGGGGGCAGGGCAACACTGAAGCTTTCTTT.

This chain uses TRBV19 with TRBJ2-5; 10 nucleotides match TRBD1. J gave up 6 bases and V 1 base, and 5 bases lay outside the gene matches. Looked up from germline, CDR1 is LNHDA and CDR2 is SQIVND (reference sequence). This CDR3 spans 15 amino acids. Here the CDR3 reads CASSIGTGGRKTQYF. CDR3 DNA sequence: TGTGCCAGTAGTATAGGGACAGGGGGTAGGAAGACCCAGTACTTC.

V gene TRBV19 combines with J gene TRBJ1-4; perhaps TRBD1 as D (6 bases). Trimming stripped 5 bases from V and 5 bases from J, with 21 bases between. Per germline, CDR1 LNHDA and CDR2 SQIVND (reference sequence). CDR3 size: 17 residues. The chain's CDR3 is CASSPWGRGEINEKLFF. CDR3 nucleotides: TGTGCCAGTAGTCCGTGGGGGCGCGGAGAAATCAATGAAAAACTGTTTTTT.

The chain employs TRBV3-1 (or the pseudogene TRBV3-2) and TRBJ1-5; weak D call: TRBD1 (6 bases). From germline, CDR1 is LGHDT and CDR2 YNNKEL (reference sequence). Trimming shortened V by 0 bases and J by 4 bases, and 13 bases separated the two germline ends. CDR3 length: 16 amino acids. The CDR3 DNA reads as TGTGCCAGCAGCCAAGACGGCAGGGGTCGGAATCAGCCCCAGCATTTT. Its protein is CASSQDGRGRNQPQHF.

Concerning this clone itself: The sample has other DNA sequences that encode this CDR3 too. CDR3 bases: TGTGCCAGCAACAGGGGGCGAGTCGGGGAGCTGTTTTTT. Translating gives CASNRGRVGELFF. The chain has TRBV5-8 and TRBJ2-2; TRBD1 agrees at 9 bases. J lost 7 bases, V lost 6 bases, and 4 bases had no gene match. In germline, CDR1 is SGHTS, CDR2 YDEGEE. CDR3 size: 13 residues.

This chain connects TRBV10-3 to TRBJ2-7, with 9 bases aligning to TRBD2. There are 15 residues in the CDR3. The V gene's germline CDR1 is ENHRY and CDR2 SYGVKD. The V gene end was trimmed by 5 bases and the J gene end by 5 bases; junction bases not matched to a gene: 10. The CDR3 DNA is TGTGCCATCAGTCCACCCAGCGGGAGGCGCGACGAGCAGTACTTC. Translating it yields CAISPPSGRRDEQYF.

CDR3 protein: CASSSRGQPQHF. The CDR3 DNA reads TGTGCCAGCAGCTCCAGGGGTCAGCCCCAGCATTTT. The chain joins TRBV7-9 to TRBJ1-5; possibly TRBD1 for D (6 bases). Looked up from germline, CDR1 is SEHNR and CDR2 is FQNEAQ (reference sequence). The CDR3 sequence is 12 residues long. Between the trimmed V and J ends, which lost 4 bases and 6 bases, there was a span of 7 bases.

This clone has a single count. The CDR3 DNA reads as TGTGCCATCAGGATCGATAAGACAGGGACGGACGAGCAGTACTTC. It specifies CAIRIDKTGTDEQYF. The V and J genes are TRBV10-3 and TRBJ2-7, with 7 bases identical to TRBD1. Trimming cost V 6 bases and J 5 bases; bases outside gene matches: 13. The CDR3 consists of 15 residues. Germline CDR1 reads ENHRY; CDR2 reads SYGVKD.

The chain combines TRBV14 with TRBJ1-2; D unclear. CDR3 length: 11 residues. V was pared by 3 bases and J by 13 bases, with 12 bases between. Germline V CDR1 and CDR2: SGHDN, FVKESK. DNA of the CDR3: TGTGCCAGCAGCCAGATGCGGGCCCTCACCTTC. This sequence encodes CASSQMRALTF.

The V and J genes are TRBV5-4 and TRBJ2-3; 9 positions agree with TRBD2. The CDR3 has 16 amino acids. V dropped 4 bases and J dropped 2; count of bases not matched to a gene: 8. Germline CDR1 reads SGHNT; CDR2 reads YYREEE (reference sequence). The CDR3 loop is CASSRFGGGDTDTQYF. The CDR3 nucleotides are TGTGCCAGCAGCCGATTTGGCGGGGGGGACACAGATACGCAGTATTTT. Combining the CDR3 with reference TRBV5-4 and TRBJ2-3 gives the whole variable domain ETGVTQSPTHLIKTRGQQVTLRCSSQSGHNTVSWYQQALGQGPQFIFQYYREEENGRGNFPPRFSGLQFPNYSSELNVNALELDDSALYLCASSRFGGGDTDTQYFGPGTRLTVL.

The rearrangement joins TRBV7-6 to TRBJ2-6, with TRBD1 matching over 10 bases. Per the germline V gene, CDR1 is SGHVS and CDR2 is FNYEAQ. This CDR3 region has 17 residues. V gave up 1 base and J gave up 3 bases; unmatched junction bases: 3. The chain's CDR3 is CASSLEGQGFGANVLTF. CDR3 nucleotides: TGTGCCAGCAGCTTAGAGGGACAGGGGTTTGGGGCCAACGTCCTGACTTTC.

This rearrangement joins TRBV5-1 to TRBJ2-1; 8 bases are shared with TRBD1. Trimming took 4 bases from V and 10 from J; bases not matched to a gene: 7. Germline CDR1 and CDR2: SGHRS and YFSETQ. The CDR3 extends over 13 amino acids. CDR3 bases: TGCGCCAGCAGCCAGGACAGGGTTGGAGAGCAGTTCTTC. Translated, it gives CASSQDRVGEQFF.

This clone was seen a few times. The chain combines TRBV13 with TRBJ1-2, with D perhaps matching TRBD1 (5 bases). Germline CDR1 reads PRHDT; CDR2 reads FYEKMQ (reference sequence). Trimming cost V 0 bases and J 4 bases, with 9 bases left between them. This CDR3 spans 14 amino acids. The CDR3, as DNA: TGTGCCAGCAGCTTAGGAGGGGCAGTCTATGGCTACACCTTC. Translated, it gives CASSLGGAVYGYTF.

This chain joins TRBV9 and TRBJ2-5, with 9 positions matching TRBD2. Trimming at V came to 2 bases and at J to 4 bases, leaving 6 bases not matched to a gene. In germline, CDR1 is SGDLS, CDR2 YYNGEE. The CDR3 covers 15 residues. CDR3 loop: CASSVAGGDGETQYF. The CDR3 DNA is TGTGCCAGCAGCGTGGCGGGGGGGGATGGAGAGACCCAGTACTTC. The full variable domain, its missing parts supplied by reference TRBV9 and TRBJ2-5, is DSGVTQTPKHLITATGQRVTLRCSPRSGDLSVYWYQQSLDQGLQFLIQYYNGEERAKGNILERFSAQQFPDLHSELNLSSLELGDSALYFCASSVAGGDGETQYFGPGTRLLVL.

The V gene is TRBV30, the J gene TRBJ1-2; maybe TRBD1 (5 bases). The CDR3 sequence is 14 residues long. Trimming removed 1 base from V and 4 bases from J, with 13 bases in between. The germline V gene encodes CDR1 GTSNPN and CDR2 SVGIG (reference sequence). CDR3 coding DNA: TGTGCCTGGAGTGAAGGGGCGGAGAGCTATGGCTACACCTTC. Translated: CAWSEGAESYGYTF.

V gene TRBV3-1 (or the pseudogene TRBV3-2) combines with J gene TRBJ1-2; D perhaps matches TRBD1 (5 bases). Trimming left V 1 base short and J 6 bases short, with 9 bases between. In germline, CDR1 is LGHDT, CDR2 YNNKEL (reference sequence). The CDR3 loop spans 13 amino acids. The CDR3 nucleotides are TGTGCCAGCAGCCAAGCTCCAGGGAATGGCTACACCTTC. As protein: CASSQAPGNGYTF.

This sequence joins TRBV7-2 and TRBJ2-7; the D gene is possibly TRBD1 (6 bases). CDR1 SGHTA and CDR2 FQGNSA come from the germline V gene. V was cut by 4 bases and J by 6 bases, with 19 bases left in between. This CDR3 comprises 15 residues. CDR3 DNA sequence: TGTGCCAGCAGCTCGCGCAGGGGCGCTTACGGCGAGCAGTACTTC. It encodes CASSSRRGAYGEQYF.